These T cell receptor beta chains were read from a single sample in a study of T cell responses to AZD1222 COVID-19 vaccine. Produced via immunoSEQ multiplex PCR; TCRdb's table is partial and in-frame only. The table shows some 96,000 clones, with about 90% occurring only once. The material sequenced was peripheral blood, taken on day 0 of MenACWY control vaccination. The receptors were gathered from an adult in good health. Both conserved end residues are part of each CDR3. Fields, in order: V gene, CDR3 length, J gene, D gene, clone size, CDR3 DNA, CDR3 protein. D genes are given only for firm matches. Expanded clones get a size class; other rows say once, few or many, or leave the size out.

v_gene: TRBV6-5; len: 13; j_gene: TRBJ2-7; d_gene: TRBD2; abundance: NA; CDR3nt: TGTGCCAGCAGGGAGACTAGCGACTACGAGCAGTACTTC; CDR3aa: CASRETSDYEQYF
v_gene: TRBV6-1; len: 15; j_gene: TRBJ1-2; d_gene: TRBD1; abundance: NA; CDR3nt: TGTGCCAGCAGTGAAGGAACAGGGGGTATCTATGGCTACACCTTC; CDR3aa: CASSEGTGGIYGYTF
v_gene: TRBV5-4; len: 12; j_gene: TRBJ1-2; d_gene: NA; abundance: once; CDR3nt: TGTGCCAGCAGCTACCCGAAGACTGGCTACACCTTC; CDR3aa: CASSYPKTGYTF
v_gene: TRBV19; len: 13; j_gene: TRBJ1-1; d_gene: TRBD1; abundance: NA; CDR3nt: TGTGCCAGTACCGGACAGGATGGGACTGAAGCTTTCTTT; CDR3aa: CASTGQDGTEAFF
v_gene: TRBV4-1; len: 14; j_gene: TRBJ2-3; d_gene: NA; abundance: NA; CDR3nt: TGCGCCAGCAGCCAAGGGCCACTAGGAGATACGCAGTATTTT; CDR3aa: CASSQGPLGDTQYF
v_gene: TRBV19; len: 14; j_gene: TRBJ2-5; d_gene: NA; abundance: few; CDR3nt: TGTGCCAGTAGTGTCGGGGGCGGCCAAGAGACCCAGTACTTC; CDR3aa: CASSVGGGQETQYF
v_gene: TRBV28; len: 14; j_gene: TRBJ2-7; d_gene: NA; abundance: NA; CDR3nt: TGTGCCAGCAGTTTATGGGACACTGACTACGAGCAGTACTTC; CDR3aa: CASSLWDTDYEQYF
v_gene: TRBV28; len: 17; j_gene: TRBJ2-7; d_gene: NA; abundance: NA; CDR3nt: TGTGCCAGCAGTTTCCGCCCCTCTGGGGCCGCCCTCTACGAGCAGTACTTC; CDR3aa: CASSFRPSGAALYEQYF
v_gene: TRBV15; len: 16; j_gene: TRBJ1-3; d_gene: NA; abundance: few; CDR3nt: TGTGCCACCAGCAGAGATCGCGGTGTCTCTGGAAACACCATATATTTT; CDR3aa: CATSRDRGVSGNTIYF
v_gene: TRBV29-1; len: 15; j_gene: TRBJ1-4; d_gene: TRBD1; abundance: once; CDR3nt: TGCAGCGCCCGACAGGGGTCCGCTGGGGAGGAAAAACTGTTTTTT; CDR3aa: CSARQGSAGEEKLFF